The 31 T cell receptor beta chains below come from one sample, sequenced in a study of CD8+CD57+ T cells in acquired aplastic anemia (dated by TCRdb to 2016 to 2019). Flow cytometry had shown CD8+CD57+ cell expansion in the patients selected for sequencing. The sequencer listed for this sample is Illumina HiSeq 2000. TCR beta VDJ combination and CDR3 sequence profiling used genomic DNA as the template. TCRdb reanalyzed the raw reads on its own, using fastp at Q25 for trimming and MiXCR for clone calling, and kept in-frame beta chains. Duplicate CDR3 protein sequences are folded into a single record with the most common DNA and genes. Across this sample there are around 130,000 distinct CDR3 sequences, with about 60% seen only once. In total, the top ten clones hold 29% of the sample. Sequenced material: sorted CD4+, CD8+, or CD8+CD57+ T cells (not recorded which) from PBMCs. These receptors were obtained from a human donor with aplastic anemia.

This sequence joins TRBV7-6 and TRBJ2-7; D might be TRBD2 (6 bases). CDR3 size: 13 residues. V shed 11 bases and J shed 1 base, with 15 bases lying between them. Looked up from germline, CDR1 is SGHVS and CDR2 is FNYEAQ. The CDR3 sequence: CASGTFVSYEQYF. The CDR3 coding sequence is TGTGCCTCCGGGACTTTCGTTTCCTACGAGCAGTACTTC.

This clonotype was counted at least ten times. This sequence joins TRBV4-3 and TRBJ2-5, with D maybe TRBD1 (5 bases). The CDR3 is 15 residues long. Germline V gives CDR1 LGHNA, CDR2 YSLEER. Deletions cut 0 bases from V and 6 bases from J, with 14 bases between. CDR3 in DNA: TGCGCCAGCAGCCAAGATCTTTTTCAGGGTCAGACCCAGTACTTC. Translating it yields CASSQDLFQGQTQYF.

In its sample, this clonotype was seen a few times. CDR3 region: CASSPLVQGYTF. The CDR3, as DNA: TGTGCCAGCAGCCCCCTCGTTCAGGGCTACACCTTC. V gene TRBV7-2 combines with J gene TRBJ1-2; D ambiguous. Per germline, CDR1 SGHTA and CDR2 FQGNSA. Trimming removed 5 bases at V and 8 bases at J, with 12 bases between. The CDR3 has 12 residues.

This clonotype was observed a few times. The CDR3 DNA reads as TGTGCCATCAGCTTATTAGGCAGTGATGAAGATACGCAGTATTTT. Residues: CAISLLGSDEDTQYF. The gene calls are TRBV10-3 and TRBJ2-3, with unresolved D. From germline, CDR1 is ENHRY and CDR2 SYGVKD. CDR3 length: 15 amino acids. Trimming took off 6 bases at V and 5 bases at J, with 18 bases between the two ends.

In this sample, this clonotype turned up once. This sequence joins TRBV2 and TRBJ2-3; 12 bases line up with TRBD1. With V trimmed by 3 bases and J by 3 bases, 7 bases remained unmatched. Germline V gene lookup returns CDR1 SNHLY and CDR2 FYNNEI. There are 17 residues in the CDR3. The CDR3 is CASSDPGQGAATDTQYF. Written as DNA, the CDR3 is TGTGCCAGCAGTGATCCGGGACAGGGGGCGGCAACAGATACGCAGTATTTT. Full variable domain (rest looked up from reference TRBV2 and TRBJ2-3): EPEVTQTPSHQVTQMGQEVILRCVPISNHLYFYWYRQILGQKVEFLVSFYNNEISEKSEIFDDQFSVERPDGSNFTLKIRSTKLEDSAMYFCASSDPGQGAATDTQYFGPGTRLTVL.

The chain couples TRBV19 to TRBJ1-1, with D unclear. The V end was cut by 10 bases, the J end by 1 base, with 13 bases between. The CDR3 covers 13 residues. Germline lookup yields CDR1 LNHDA and CDR2 SQIVND (reference sequence). CDR3 sequence reads: CATRGPQNTEAFF. The CDR3 region has the DNA TGTGCCACGCGAGGGCCCCAGAACACTGAAGCTTTCTTT. Based on the CDR3 plus reference TRBV19 and TRBJ1-1, the full variable domain is DGGITQSPKYLFRKEGQNVTLSCEQNLNHDAMYWYRQDPGQGLRLIYYSQIVNDFQKGDIAEGYSVSREKKESFPLTVTSAQKNPTAFYLCATRGPQNTEAFFGQGTRLTVV.

Note on this clonotype: A much larger clonotype is one base distant, so this may be a read error. J is TRBJ1-6 and V is TRBV4-2, with D possibly being TRBD1 (5 bases). V was cut by 5 bases and J by 0 bases, with 14 bases left in between. CDR1 and CDR2 (germline): LGHNA, YNFKEQ. The CDR3 length is 17 residues. The CDR3 nucleotides are TGTGCCAGCAGCAGGGGATCAGGGATCTCCTATAATTCACCCCTCCACTTT. This translates into CASSRGSGISYNSPLHF.

This clonotype was counted a single time. A much larger clone sits a single nucleotide away, making a read error possible. The V and J genes are TRBV6-4 and TRBJ1-2; no definite D call. The CDR3 sequence is 15 residues long. CDR1 and CDR2 (germline): MRHNA, SNTAGT. Trimming took off 4 bases at V and 0 bases at J, with 12 bases between the two ends. The DNA for the CDR3 is TGTGCCAGCAGTGTCGGATTTGCAGCTAACTATGGCTACACCTTC. Translation: CASSVGFAANYGYTF.

V and J are TRBV25-1 and TRBJ1-3; no firm D call. V lost 0 bases and J lost 7, with 13 bases in between. Germline V gene data show CDR1 as MGHDK and CDR2 as SYGVNS. This CDR3 has 15 amino acids. The CDR3 sequence: CASSEYKKGKNTIYF. The CDR3 nucleotides read TGTGCCAGCAGTGAATATAAAAAGGGAAAGAACACCATATATTTT.

This sequence joins TRBV25-1 and TRBJ1-6, with D perhaps TRBD1 (5 bases). CDR1 is MGHDK and CDR2 is SYGVNS in the germline V gene. The V end lost 0 bases, the J end lost 9 bases, and 15 bases lay between the germline ends. There are 16 residues in the CDR3. This chain's CDR3 is CASSEYKERGASPLHF. The DNA of the CDR3 is TGTGCCAGCAGTGAATATAAAGAGAGGGGAGCTTCACCCCTCCACTTT.

The rearrangement links TRBV2 to TRBJ2-1, with 7 bases matching TRBD2. After removal of 5 bases from V and 0 bases from J, the junction contained 7 bases not matched to a gene. CDR1 is SNHLY and CDR2 is FYNNEI in the germline V gene. The CDR3 loop spans 16 amino acids. CDR3 protein: CASSLWGGSSYNEQFF. In nucleotides, the CDR3 is TGTGCCAGCAGTTTATGGGGCGGGAGCTCCTACAATGAGCAGTTCTTC.

The chain recombines TRBV7-9 with TRBJ1-1; the match to TRBD1 covers 7 bases. This CDR3 is 13 amino acids long. Germline lookup yields CDR1 SEHNR and CDR2 FQNEAQ (reference sequence). Unmatched junction bases numbered 5, after V lost 6 bases and J lost 4 bases. CDR3 coding DNA: TGTGCCAGCAGAACGGGACAGCCCACTGAAGCTTTCTTT. This encodes CASRTGQPTEAFF.

This clonotype was counted once. The J gene is TRBJ1-3, the V gene TRBV29-1; D gene ambiguous. Germline assignment: CDR1 SQVTM and CDR2 ANQGSEA. With 6 bases removed from V and 0 bases from J, the gap between germline ends came to 6 bases. This CDR3 has 12 amino acids. CDR3 nucleotide sequence: TGCAGCGTACAGTACTCTGGAAACACCATATATTTT. Its protein product is CSVQYSGNTIYF.

The rearrangement joins TRBV6-2 or TRBV6-3 to TRBJ2-2; 10 bases align to TRBD1. The CDR3 is 16 amino acids. V gave up 4 bases and J gave up 5 bases; unmatched junction bases: 7. Per the germline V gene, CDR1 is MNHEY and CDR2 is SVGEGT. As DNA, the CDR3 is TGTGCCAGCAGTTTCCGGGACAGGGGTACTACCGGGGAGCTGTTTTTT. Protein sequence: CASSFRDRGTTGELFF.

The chain couples TRBV29-1 to TRBJ1-3, with unresolved D. The germline gives CDR1 SQVTM, CDR2 ANQGSEA. V lost 4 bases and J lost 2, with 9 bases in between. The CDR3 covers 13 residues. CDR3 sequence: CSVGIGTGNTIYF. The DNA of the CDR3 is TGCAGCGTTGGAATTGGGACTGGAAACACCATATATTTT.

The chain couples TRBV20-1 to TRBJ1-4; 9 positions agree with TRBD1. The CDR3 covers 14 residues. Germline-derived CDR1 and CDR2 are DFQATT and SNEGSKA (reference sequence). Trimming took 2 bases from V and 7 from J; bases not matched to a gene: 5. The CDR3 bases are TGCAGTGCTAGAAGACAGGGGGTGGTTGAAAAACTGTTTTTT. Residues: CSARRQGVVEKLFF.

This clonotype was observed a few times. This rearrangement joins TRBV2 to TRBJ2-5; D gene uncertain. This CDR3 has 15 residues. V gave up 6 bases and J gave up 2 bases, with 16 bases separating them. Germline V CDR1 and CDR2: SNHLY, FYNNEI. The CDR3 reads CASREQLTRQETQYF. DNA of the CDR3: TGTGCCAGCAGGGAACAGTTGACCCGTCAAGAGACCCAGTACTTC.

The chain recombines TRBV5-1 with TRBJ1-1; 7 positions agree with TRBD1. This CDR3 spans 14 amino acids. The germline CDR1 and CDR2 sequences are SGHRS and YFSETQ. V shed 2 bases, J shed 2 bases, and the junction held 3 bases outside the gene matches. CDR3 in amino acids: CASSFDRVNTEAFF. The CDR3 DNA is TGCGCCAGCAGCTTCGACAGGGTAAACACTGAAGCTTTCTTT. The full variable domain, completed using reference TRBV5-1 and TRBJ1-1, is KAGVTQTPRYLIKTRGQQVTLSCSPISGHRSVSWYQQTPGQGLQFLFEYFSETQRNKGNFPGRFSGRQFSNSRSEMNVSTLELGDSALYLCASSFDRVNTEAFFGQGTRLTVV.

The genes are TRBV3-1 and TRBJ2-5, with 9 bases aligning to TRBD1. The CDR3 covers 17 residues. Germline V gives CDR1 LGHDT, CDR2 YNNKEL (reference sequence). J was trimmed by 1 base and V by 5 bases; bases with no gene match: 11. The CDR3 spells CASSGVGTGKSQETQYF. DNA of the CDR3: TGTGCCAGCAGCGGCGTCGGGACAGGGAAAAGCCAAGAGACCCAGTACTTC.

The V gene is TRBV15, the J gene TRBJ2-1, with TRBD2 identical over 14 bases. Per germline, CDR1 LNHNV and CDR2 YYDKDF (reference sequence). The CDR3 contains 17 residues. The junction had 9 bases not matched to a gene; V was cut back by 2 bases and J by 9 bases. The CDR3 DNA sequence: TGTGCCACCAGCAGACCCATCGGGACTAGCGGGAGCAGTGAGCAGTTCTTC. Protein product: CATSRPIGTSGSSEQFF.

A few counts support this clonotype. J is TRBJ1-2 and V is TRBV15; 9 positions agree with TRBD1. The CDR3 consists of 14 residues. V dropped 8 bases and J dropped 6; count of bases not matched to a gene: 10. Per germline, CDR1 LNHNV and CDR2 YYDKDF (reference sequence). For the CDR3, the DNA is TGTGCCACCGGATCCACGCGGACAGGGGATGGCTACACCTTC. Amino acid sequence: CATGSTRTGDGYTF.

This clonotype was detected once. The J gene is TRBJ1-5, the V gene TRBV24-1, with 10 bases aligning to TRBD1. The CDR3 length is 14 residues. CDR1 KGHDR and CDR2 SFDVKD come from the germline V gene. After removal of 9 bases from V and 5 bases from J, the junction contained 6 bases not matched to a gene. The CDR3 region has the DNA TGTGCCACCTCGGGACAGGGGTATTATCAGCCCCAGCATTTT. It is translated as CATSGQGYYQPQHF.

This clonotype appeared many times. The J gene is TRBJ2-5, the V gene TRBV13, with D tentatively TRBD1 or TRBD2 (6 bases each). The length of the CDR3 is 13 residues. V lost 6 bases, J lost 5 bases, and 13 bases lay in between. The germline gives CDR1 PRHDT, CDR2 FYEKMQ (reference sequence). The CDR3 protein is CASRFRGDETQYF. The DNA for the CDR3 is TGTGCCAGCAGATTTAGGGGGGACGAGACCCAGTACTTC.

J is TRBJ1-6 and V is TRBV5-1; tentatively, D is TRBD1 (5 bases). Germline values: CDR1 SGHRS, CDR2 YFSETQ. V was shortened by 4 bases and J by 0 bases, with 11 bases between the two germline ends. The CDR3 consists of 16 residues. CDR3 region: CASSRGTSSYNSPLHF. CDR3 sequence (DNA): TGCGCCAGCAGCAGGGGTACTAGCTCCTATAATTCACCCCTCCACTTT. The full variable domain, with the rest looked up from reference TRBV5-1 and TRBJ1-6, is KAGVTQTPRYLIKTRGQQVTLSCSPISGHRSVSWYQQTPGQGLQFLFEYFSETQRNKGNFPGRFSGRQFSNSRSEMNVSTLELGDSALYLCASSRGTSSYNSPLHFGNGTRLTVT.

This clonotype was recorded many times. The chain links TRBV5-4 to TRBJ1-1; D may be TRBD1 (5 bases). CDR1 is SGHNT and CDR2 is YYREEE in the germline V gene (reference sequence). The CDR3 runs to 13 residues. The V gene lost 3 bases and the J gene lost 1 base, with 7 bases spanning the gap. The CDR3 spells CASSWGPNTEAFF. DNA for the CDR3: TGTGCCAGCAGCTGGGGACCGAACACTGAAGCTTTCTTT.

V usage is TRBV24-1 and J usage is TRBJ1-4; 7 nucleotides align to TRBD1. V dropped 4 bases and J dropped 7; count of bases not matched to a gene: 14. In germline, CDR1 is KGHDR, CDR2 SFDVKD. This CDR3 has 17 amino acids. The CDR3 DNA reads TGTGCCACCAGTGAGTATGCGACCGGGACAGTGCCTGAAAAACTGTTTTTT. It translates to CATSEYATGTVPEKLFF.

This clonotype was seen repeatedly, ten times or more. This chain connects TRBV4-1 to TRBJ1-1, with D maybe TRBD1 (6 bases). The CDR3 is 15 residues long. The V end was cut by 5 bases, the J end by 3 bases, with 16 bases between. Germline CDR1 reads MGHRA; CDR2 reads YSYEKL. The chain's CDR3 is CASSRVTGGYTEAFF. The CDR3 bases are TGCGCCAGCAGCAGAGTGACAGGTGGGTACACTGAAGCTTTCTTT.

V is TRBV19 and J is TRBJ1-6; D is unresolved. There are 13 residues in the CDR3. V was clipped by 8 bases and J by 2 bases, with 7 bases between them. Germline V CDR1 and CDR2: LNHDA, SQIVND (reference sequence). DNA for the CDR3: TGTGCCAGTGGGATGGCCTATAATTCACCCCTCCACTTT. Protein: CASGMAYNSPLHF.

The gene calls are TRBV6-1 and TRBJ1-4; 12 bases align to TRBD1. The germline V gene has CDR1 MNHNS and CDR2 SASEGT. The CDR3 extends over 15 amino acids. The V and J ends lost 4 bases and 7 bases, in that order; junction bases with no gene match: 4. The CDR3 nucleotides read TGTGCCAGCAGTGCCGGGACAGGGGGCAGTGAAAAACTGTTTTTT. This encodes CASSAGTGGSEKLFF.

This clonotype is classed as medium-sized. CDR3: CASSSGLAVPYEQYF. As DNA, the CDR3 is TGTGCCAGCAGCTCGGGACTAGCGGTCCCCTACGAGCAGTACTTC. The genes are TRBV7-8 and TRBJ2-7; 11 bases fit TRBD2. Germline lookup yields CDR1 SGHVS and CDR2 FQNEAQ. The J segment lost 2 bases and the V segment lost 4 bases, leaving 4 bases of the junction unmatched. This CDR3 is 15 amino acids long.

This sequence joins TRBV2 and TRBJ2-5, with D maybe TRBD1 (5 bases). Trimming took 5 bases from V and 4 from J, leaving 11 bases between them. CDR1 and CDR2 (germline): SNHLY, FYNNEI. The CDR3 runs 13 residues. CDR3 residues: CASSLQGVETQYF. For the CDR3, the DNA is TGTGCCAGCAGTCTGCAGGGTGTAGAGACCCAGTACTTC.